These 14 T cell receptor beta chains were sequenced from one sample in a study of shared clonotypes between healthy human individuals. The assay was immunoSEQ multiplex PCR, and TCRdb's table has in-frame clones only and misses some. The sample has about 980,000 clones, 70% to 85% seen once; the top ten hold about 1.5%. What was sequenced was memory CD4+ T cells sorted from blood. Subset denoted: CD45RA-negative fraction. Receptors originate from a young man in good health.

The rearrangement links TRBV28 to TRBJ2-2, with D perhaps TRBD2 (5 bases). The length of the CDR3 is 14 residues. The V and J ends lost 10 bases and 0 bases respectively, with 12 bases between them. CDR1 and CDR2 from the germline V gene are MDHEN and SYDVKM. CDR3 loop: CATRGQANTGELFF. Here the CDR3 DNA reads TGTGCCACCCGAGGGCAGGCGAACACCGGGGAGCTGTTTTTT.

This clone was observed a handful of times. V gene TRBV4-1 combines with J gene TRBJ1-1; maybe TRBD1 (6 bases). This CDR3 is built from 14 residues. Trimming removed 6 bases from V and 0 bases from J, with 11 bases in between. The V gene's germline CDR1 is MGHRA and CDR2 YSYEKL. CDR3 amino acids: CASRSGHLNTEAFF. The CDR3, as DNA: TGCGCCAGCAGGTCGGGACATCTGAACACTGAAGCTTTCTTT.

The CDR3 reads CASSQTGRTYGYTF. As DNA, the CDR3 is TGTGCCAGCAGCCAGACGGGACGGACCTATGGCTACACCTTC. V and J are TRBV6-1 and TRBJ1-2; a weak D match, TRBD1 (5 bases). CDR1 MNHNS and CDR2 SASEGT come from the germline V gene. This CDR3 has 14 residues. Trimming removed 6 bases at V and 4 bases at J, with 15 bases between.

For this clone: The identical CDR3 is also encoded by other nucleotide sequences in the sample. The chain carries TRBV11-3 and TRBJ2-1; no firm D call. Trimming removed 3 bases at V and 7 bases at J, with 7 bases between. Germline CDR1 and CDR2: SGHNT and YENEEA. This CDR3 contains 12 residues. The DNA of the CDR3 is TGTGCCAGCAGCTTGAAGGGAAATGAGCAGTTCTTC. As protein: CASSLKGNEQFF.

The rearrangement links TRBV27 to TRBJ2-7; no definite D call. Trimming removed 4 bases at V and 1 base at J, with 14 bases between. CDR1 and CDR2 from the germline V gene are MNHEY and SMNVEV (reference sequence). The CDR3 spans 15 residues. The CDR3 protein is CASSSRHGLSYEQYF. CDR3 sequence (DNA): TGTGCCAGCAGTTCCCGACACGGCTTGTCCTACGAGCAGTACTTC.

The genes are TRBV30 and TRBJ1-5; D is undetermined. With 5 bases removed from V and 4 bases from J, the gap between germline ends came to 15 bases. There are 14 residues in the CDR3. Per germline, CDR1 GTSNPN and CDR2 SVGIG (reference sequence). The CDR3 loop is CAWARRSLNQPQHF. The DNA for the CDR3 is TGTGCCTGGGCACGCCGGTCCCTGAATCAGCCCCAGCATTTT.

The chain combines TRBV15 with TRBJ2-2, with 7 positions matching TRBD2. Unmatched junction bases numbered 3, after V lost 6 bases and J lost 5 bases. There are 13 residues in the CDR3. Germline assignment: CDR1 LNHNV and CDR2 YYDKDF (reference sequence). Written as DNA, the CDR3 is TGTGCCACCAGGGGAGGGATAACCGGGGAGCTGTTTTTT. Translated, it gives CATRGGITGELFF.

This clone was observed a single time. The CDR3 nucleotides are TGCGCCAGCAGCTTGGTTGGCCGGGAGCAGTACTTC. This encodes CASSLVGREQYF. The V call is TRBV5-1, the J call TRBJ2-7, with D hard to call. The CDR3 extends over 12 amino acids. CDR1 SGHRS and CDR2 YFSETQ come from the germline V gene. V shed 0 bases and J shed 7 bases, with 8 bases lying between them.

The rearrangement uses TRBV6-5 and TRBJ2-3, with D possibly being TRBD1 (6 bases). The length of the CDR3 is 15 residues. The germline V gene has CDR1 MNHEY and CDR2 SVGAGI. Trimming removed 6 bases at V and 2 bases at J, with 15 bases between. Here the CDR3 reads CASSDRRTYTDTQYF. The CDR3 nucleotides are TGTGCCAGCAGCGACAGGAGAACTTACACAGATACGCAGTATTTT.

The V call is TRBV28, the J call TRBJ1-6; the D gene is possibly TRBD1 (5 bases). The germline V gene encodes CDR1 MDHEN and CDR2 SYDVKM. V gave up 4 bases and J gave up 3 bases, with 10 bases separating them. This CDR3 has 15 residues. The DNA for the CDR3 is TGTGCCAGCAGTTCCAGGGAAGTCTATAATTCACCCCTCCACTTT. Its translation is CASSSREVYNSPLHF.

The rearrangement uses TRBV25-1 and TRBJ2-5, with 13 nucleotides matching TRBD2. The V gene end was trimmed by 3 bases and the J gene end by 10 bases; junction bases not matched to a gene: 11. CDR3 length: 16 residues. Germline CDR1 is MGHDK and CDR2 is SYGVNS. The CDR3 nucleotides are TGTGCCAGCAGTGACTCCGGGACTAGCGGGAATCGGGGCCAGTACTTC. As protein: CASSDSGTSGNRGQYF.

The chain carries TRBV23-1 and TRBJ1-5, with D perhaps matching TRBD1 (6 bases). TRBV23-1 is sorted into the ORF group, with uncertain function. The CDR3 runs to 13 residues. Trimming pared 10 bases from V and 2 bases from J, leaving 12 bases between. CDR3 protein: CANQGGCNQPQHF. The CDR3 bases are TGCGCCAACCAAGGGGGGTGCAATCAGCCCCAGCATTTT.

The J gene is TRBJ2-7, the V gene TRBV7-2, with 9 bases aligning to TRBD2. The CDR3 sequence is 15 residues long. J was trimmed by 5 bases and V by 1 base; bases with no gene match: 6. Germline CDR1 and CDR2: SGHTA and FQGNSA. CDR3 residues: CASSLGGRGRDEQYF. CDR3 in DNA: TGTGCCAGCAGCTTAGGCGGGAGGGGGCGCGACGAGCAGTACTTC.

The gene calls are TRBV7-9 and TRBJ2-7, with 7 positions matching TRBD2. V lost 5 bases, J lost 7 bases, and 14 bases stayed unmatched. From germline, CDR1 is SEHNR and CDR2 FQNEAQ (reference sequence). The length of the CDR3 is 15 residues. The CDR3, as DNA: TGTGCCAGCAGCCGAAGTCCCGGGATCGGGGGGGAGCAGTACTTC. It codes for CASSRSPGIGGEQYF.